This TCR beta chain was sequenced during a study of T cells in Graves' hyperthyroidism and ophthalmopathy. Thyroid ultrasound and orbital computed tomography, with clinical symptoms and serum thyroxine and TRAb, informed diagnoses. The table lists this clonotype with many counts. Its specificity is unknown. Broader study findings: Within blood appeared most thyroid clonotypes that had expanded above 0.001.

The CDR3 loop spans 14 amino acids. Trimming took off 1 base at V and 3 bases at J, with 11 bases between the two ends. Germline V gene lookup returns CDR1 SGHRS and CDR2 YFSETQ. The investigators amplified TCR beta CDR3 regions from RNA transcripts. The HTBI primer set was used in a first-round RT-PCR of the TCR CDR3. Each CDR3 protein gets one entry after TCRdb re-called the multiplex PCR reads with MiXCR. The sample includes some 560,000 distinct CDR3 sequences, around 15% seen only once; the top ten take about 15%. This TCR came from a middle-aged woman with Graves' hyperthyroidism. The sequencing sample was made of blood. The V and J genes are TRBV5-1 and TRBJ2-7, with D possibly TRBD1 on 5 matching bases. The CDR3 nucleotides are TGCGCCAGCAGCTTGACGGTAGGGGTCTACGAGCAGTACTTC. Translating it yields CASSLTVGVYEQYF.